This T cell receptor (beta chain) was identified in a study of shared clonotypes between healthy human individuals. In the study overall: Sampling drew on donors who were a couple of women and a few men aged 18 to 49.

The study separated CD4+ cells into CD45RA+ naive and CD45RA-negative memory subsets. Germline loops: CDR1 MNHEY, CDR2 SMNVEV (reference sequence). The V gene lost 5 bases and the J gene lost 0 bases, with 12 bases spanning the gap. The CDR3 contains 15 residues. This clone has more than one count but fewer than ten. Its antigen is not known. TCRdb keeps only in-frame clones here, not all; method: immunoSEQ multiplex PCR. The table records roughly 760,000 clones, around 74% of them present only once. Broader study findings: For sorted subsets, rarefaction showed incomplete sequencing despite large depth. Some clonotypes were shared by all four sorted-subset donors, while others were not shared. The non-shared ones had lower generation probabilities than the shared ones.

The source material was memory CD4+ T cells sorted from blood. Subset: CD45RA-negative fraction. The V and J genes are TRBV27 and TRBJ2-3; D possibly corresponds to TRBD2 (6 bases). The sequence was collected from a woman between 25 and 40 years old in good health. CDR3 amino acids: CASSVGGVSTDTQYF. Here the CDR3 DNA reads TGTGCCAGCAGTGTTGGCGGGGTGAGCACAGATACGCAGTATTTT.